This TCR beta chain was retrieved from a study of cytomegalovirus exposure and HLA in healthy donors. Study-level points and caveats: Later analysis identified 16,951 TCR beta sequences associated with HLA alleles, using a false discovery rate threshold of 0.05. The only immune exposure information that was available was CMV serostatus. There were reportedly fewer N-insertions in an Asian-associated ancestry cluster than the roughly 680-donor mean, in a later analysis. A later analysis showed that HLA-associated TCR beta chains had undergone more clonal expansion than equally common others.

The sample holds a few counts of this clone. Its antigen is unknown. The primer mix had 60 Vbeta and 13 Jbeta primers. Only in-frame clones appear in the TCRdb table, and some are missing; sequencing was by immunoSEQ multiplex PCR. The sample includes approximately 90,000 clones, more than 70% seen only once; the top ten take 2% to 2.5%. The J segment lost 4 bases and the V segment lost 7 bases, leaving 12 bases of the junction unmatched. This CDR3 is built from 15 residues. CDR1 and CDR2 from the germline V gene are SGDLS and YYNGEE. The chain is built from TRBV9 and TRBJ2-5, with TRBD1 matching 8 bases. This sequence originates from a man in his forties or fifties in good health and CMV-seronegative. The specimen was PBMCs. CDR3 sequence (DNA): TGTGCCAGCGGAGGACAGGGAAGGATCAGAGAGACCCAGTACTTC. Protein: CASGGQGRIRETQYF.